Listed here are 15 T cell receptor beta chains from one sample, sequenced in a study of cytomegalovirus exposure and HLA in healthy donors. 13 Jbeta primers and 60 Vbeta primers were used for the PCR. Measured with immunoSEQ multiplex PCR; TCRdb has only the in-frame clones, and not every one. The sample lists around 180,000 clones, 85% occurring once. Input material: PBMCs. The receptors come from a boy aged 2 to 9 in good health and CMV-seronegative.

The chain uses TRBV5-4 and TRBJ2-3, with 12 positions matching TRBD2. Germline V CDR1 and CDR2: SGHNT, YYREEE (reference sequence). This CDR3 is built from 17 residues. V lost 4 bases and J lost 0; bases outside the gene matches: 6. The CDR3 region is CASSLRLAGASTDTQYF. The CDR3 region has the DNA TGTGCCAGCAGCCTTCGACTAGCGGGGGCCAGCACAGATACGCAGTATTTT.

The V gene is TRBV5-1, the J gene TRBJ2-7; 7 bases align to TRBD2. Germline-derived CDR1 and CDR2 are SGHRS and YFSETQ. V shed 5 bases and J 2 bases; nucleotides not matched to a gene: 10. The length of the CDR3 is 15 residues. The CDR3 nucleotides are TGCGCCAGCAGTCCCCGGCCCGGGACTACCTACGAGCAGTACTTC. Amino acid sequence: CASSPRPGTTYEQYF.

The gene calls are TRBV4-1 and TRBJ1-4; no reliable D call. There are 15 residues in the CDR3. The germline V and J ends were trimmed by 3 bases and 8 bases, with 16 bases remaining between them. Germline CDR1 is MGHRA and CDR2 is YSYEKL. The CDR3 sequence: CASSQVGTGYEKLFF. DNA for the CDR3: TGCGCCAGCAGCCAGGTGGGTACGGGATACGAAAAACTGTTTTTT.

The CDR3 DNA sequence: TGTGCCAGCAGCTTATCAGCGGTTAACAATGAGCAGTTCTTC. It is translated as CASSLSAVNNEQFF. The chain links TRBV11-3 to TRBJ2-1, with D perhaps matching TRBD2 (5 bases). The V gene lost 2 bases and the J gene lost 5 bases, with 10 bases spanning the gap. There are 14 residues in the CDR3. CDR1 and CDR2 from the germline V gene are SGHNT and YENEEA.

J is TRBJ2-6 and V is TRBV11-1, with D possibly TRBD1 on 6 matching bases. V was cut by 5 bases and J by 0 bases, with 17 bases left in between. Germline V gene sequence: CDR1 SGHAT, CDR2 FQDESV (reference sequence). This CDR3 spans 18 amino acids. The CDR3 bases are TGTGCCAGCAGCCCAGGGGAATCCGGGGTCTCTGGGGCCAACGTCCTGACTTTC. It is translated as CASSPGESGVSGANVLTF.

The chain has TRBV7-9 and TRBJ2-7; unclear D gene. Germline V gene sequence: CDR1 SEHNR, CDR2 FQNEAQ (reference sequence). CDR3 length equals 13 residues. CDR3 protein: CSSSSRSSYEQYV. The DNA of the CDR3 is TGTTCCAGCAGCTCGCGGAGCTCCTACGAGCAGTACGTC.

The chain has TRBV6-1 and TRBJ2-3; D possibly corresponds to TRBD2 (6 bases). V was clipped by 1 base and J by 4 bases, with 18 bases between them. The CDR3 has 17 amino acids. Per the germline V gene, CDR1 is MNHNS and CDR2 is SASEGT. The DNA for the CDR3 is TGTGCCAGCAGTGAAGGTTTAGGCGGGGTTCCCCCAGATACGCAGTATTTT. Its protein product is CASSEGLGGVPPDTQYF.

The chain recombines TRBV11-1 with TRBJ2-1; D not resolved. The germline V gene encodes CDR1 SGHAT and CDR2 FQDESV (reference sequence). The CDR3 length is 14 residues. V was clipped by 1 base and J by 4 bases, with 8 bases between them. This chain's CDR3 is CASSLVADYNEQFF. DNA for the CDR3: TGTGCCAGCAGCTTAGTCGCAGATTACAATGAGCAGTTCTTC. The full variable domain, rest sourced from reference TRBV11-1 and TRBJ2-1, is EAEVAQSPRYKITEKSQAVAFWCDPISGHATLYWYRQILGQGPELLVQFQDESVVDDSQLPKDRFSAERLKGVDSTLKIQPAELGDSAMYLCASSLVADYNEQFFGPGTRLTVL.

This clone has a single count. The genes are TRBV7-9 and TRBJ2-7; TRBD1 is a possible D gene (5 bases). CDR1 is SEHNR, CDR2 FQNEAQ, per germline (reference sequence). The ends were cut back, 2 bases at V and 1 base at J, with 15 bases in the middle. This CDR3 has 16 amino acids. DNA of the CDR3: TGTGCCAGCAGCTTACCGAGGCAGGGTGGTTCCTACGAGCAGTACGTC. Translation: CASSLPRQGGSYEQYV.

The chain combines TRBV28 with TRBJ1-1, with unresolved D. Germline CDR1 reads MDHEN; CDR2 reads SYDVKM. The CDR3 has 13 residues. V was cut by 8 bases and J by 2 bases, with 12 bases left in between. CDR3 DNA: TGTGCCAGCCAACTCGATATTAACACTGAAGCTTTCTTT. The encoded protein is CASQLDINTEAFF.

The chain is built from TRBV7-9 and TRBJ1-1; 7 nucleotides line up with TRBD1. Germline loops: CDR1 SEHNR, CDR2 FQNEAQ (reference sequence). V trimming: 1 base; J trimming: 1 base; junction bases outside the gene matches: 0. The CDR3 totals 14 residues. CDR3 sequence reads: CASSLGDRNTEAFF. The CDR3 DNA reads TGTGCCAGCAGCTTAGGGGACAGGAACACTGAAGCTTTCTTT.

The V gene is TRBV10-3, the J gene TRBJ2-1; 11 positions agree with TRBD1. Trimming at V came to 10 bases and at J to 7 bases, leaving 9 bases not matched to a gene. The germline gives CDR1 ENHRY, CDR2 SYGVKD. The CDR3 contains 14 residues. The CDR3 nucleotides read TGTGCCACGCGGACAGGGGGCGATTCGAATGAGCAGTTCTTC. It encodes CATRTGGDSNEQFF.

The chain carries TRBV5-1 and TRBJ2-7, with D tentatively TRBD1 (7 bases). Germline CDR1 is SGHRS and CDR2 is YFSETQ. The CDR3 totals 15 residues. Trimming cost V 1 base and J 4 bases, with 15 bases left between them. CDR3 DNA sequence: TGCGCCAGCAGCTTGATTCGACAGGGAGGTTACGAGCAGTACTTC. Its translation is CASSLIRQGGYEQYF.

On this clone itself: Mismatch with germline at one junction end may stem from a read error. CDR3 bases: TGTTCCAGCAGTGTCGGCACAGATACGCAGTATTTT. As protein: CSSSVGTDTQYF. The V gene is TRBV7-9, the J gene TRBJ2-3; D remains unclear. Germline V gives CDR1 SEHNR, CDR2 FQNEAQ (reference sequence). The CDR3 runs 12 residues. The full variable domain, completed using reference TRBV7-9 and TRBJ2-3, is DTGVSQNPRHKITKRGQNVTFRCDPISEHNRLYWYRQTLGQGPEFLTYFQNEAQLEKSRLLSDRFSAERPKGSFSTLEIQRTEQGDSAMYLCSSSVGTDTQYFGPGTRLTVL.

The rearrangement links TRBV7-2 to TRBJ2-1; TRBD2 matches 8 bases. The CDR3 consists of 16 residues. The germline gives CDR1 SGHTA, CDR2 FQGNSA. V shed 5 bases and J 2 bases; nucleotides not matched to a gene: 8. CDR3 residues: CASSPDSGIAYNEQFF. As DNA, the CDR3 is TGTGCCAGCAGCCCCGATAGCGGGATCGCCTACAATGAGCAGTTCTTC.